This entry features one T cell receptor (beta chain) sequence. Its cognate antigen is unknown. V shed 7 bases and J shed 1 base, with 7 bases lying between them. CDR3 length: 12 amino acids. Looked up from germline, CDR1 is MDHEN and CDR2 is SYDVKM. The data were taken from a study of T cell responses to AZD1222 COVID-19 vaccine. Study-wide context: It was second doses at about 4 or about 12 weeks that were pooled. Notes on the study in general: Donors, mostly white British, included more females; clonal diversity was possibly underestimated. Among spike-specific TCRs, nearly half reportedly target unmutated variant regions. CD4 TCRs linked to vaccination spanned spike, dominating at 160-218 and 743-854.

The repertoire was sequenced with immunoSEQ multiplex PCR; TCRdb's copy has only in-frame clones and lacks some. The table records fewer than 200,000 clones, approximately 90% of them present only once. The starting material was peripheral blood, obtained on day 0 of AZD1222 vaccination. This chain connects TRBV28 to TRBJ1-1; the D is unclear. This clonotype was sampled from an adult in good health. The CDR3: CASTPQNTEAFF. As DNA, the CDR3 is TGTGCCAGCACACCACAGAACACTGAAGCTTTCTTT.